These 9 T cell receptor beta chains were sequenced from one sample in a study of cytomegalovirus exposure and HLA in healthy donors. A multiplex PCR was run with 60 Vbeta primers and 13 Jbeta primers. Using immunoSEQ multiplex PCR, the repertoire was profiled, and TCRdb retains in-frame clones only, with some absent. The sample includes about 140,000 clones, 73% of them seen just once. Source material: PBMCs. The receptors were sampled from a human donor in good health.

CDR3: CASSPGGGWETEAFF. Written as DNA, the CDR3 is TGCGCCAGCAGCCCCGGAGGAGGGTGGGAGACTGAAGCTTTCTTT. The chain links TRBV5-1 to TRBJ1-1, with D uncertain. The CDR3 spans 15 residues. CDR1 and CDR2 (germline): SGHRS, YFSETQ. V lost 4 bases and J 5 bases, leaving 18 bases between the germline ends. Full variable domain (outside the CDR3, taken from reference TRBV5-1 and TRBJ1-1): KAGVTQTPRYLIKTRGQQVTLSCSPISGHRSVSWYQQTPGQGLQFLFEYFSETQRNKGNFPGRFSGRQFSNSRSEMNVSTLELGDSALYLCASSPGGGWETEAFFGQGTRLTVV.

This clone occurred once. The gene calls are TRBV11-3 and TRBJ2-2; 8 bases match TRBD2. V lost 2 bases to trimming and J lost 1 base; unmatched junction nucleotides: 0. The CDR3 covers 15 residues. Germline CDR1 SGHNT, CDR2 YENEEA. This chain's CDR3 is CASSLTSGNTGELFF. Here the CDR3 DNA reads TGTGCCAGCAGCTTAACTAGCGGGAACACCGGGGAGCTGTTTTTT.

This chain links TRBV5-4 with TRBJ2-5; 10 bases agree with TRBD2. Germline CDR1 and CDR2: SGHNT and YYREEE (reference sequence). The CDR3 contains 15 residues. After removal of 4 bases from V and 5 bases from J, the junction contained 8 bases not matched to a gene. CDR3 region: CASSNERGGEETQYF. The CDR3 DNA reads TGTGCCAGCAGCAACGAGCGGGGGGGAGAGGAGACCCAGTACTTC.

This sequence joins TRBV13 and TRBJ2-7, with 7 positions matching TRBD2. The junction had 5 bases not matched to a gene; V was cut back by 1 base and J by 2 bases. The CDR3 is 15 amino acids. CDR1 is PRHDT and CDR2 is FYEKMQ in the germline V gene (reference sequence). The CDR3 coding sequence is TGTGCCAGCAGCTTAGATCCTAGCGGAGCCTACGAGCAGTACTTC. It codes for CASSLDPSGAYEQYF.

The chain carries TRBV21-1 and TRBJ2-5; the table names TRBD1, a call not compared with the DNA. The tail of the sequence fits TRBJ2-7 better, so the J call may be wrong. TRBV21-1 is reported as a pseudogene. The CDR3 loop spans 15 amino acids. The CDR3 sequence: CASSPRDRGSYEQYF. CDR3 bases: TGTGCCAGCAGTCCCCGGGACAGGGGTTCCTACGAGCAGTACTTC.

The count of this clone is one. This rearrangement joins TRBV27 to TRBJ1-2; no reliable D call. Trimming pared 4 bases from V and 2 bases from J, leaving 11 bases between. Germline V gene lookup returns CDR1 MNHEY and CDR2 SMNVEV (reference sequence). The CDR3 consists of 14 residues. In nucleotides, the CDR3 is TGTGCCAGCAGTTCCTCCGGGTCCAACTATGGCTACACCTTC. Its translation is CASSSSGSNYGYTF.

V and J are TRBV5-4 and TRBJ2-3, with 12 bases matching TRBD2. V shed 8 bases, J shed 3 bases, and the junction held 10 bases outside the gene matches. Germline-derived CDR1 and CDR2 are SGHNT and YYREEE (reference sequence). The CDR3 has 16 amino acids. The CDR3 sequence: CASYPPSGGATDTQYF. CDR3 sequence (DNA): TGTGCCAGTTACCCTCCTAGCGGGGGGGCGACAGATACGCAGTATTTT.

The chain carries TRBV14 and TRBJ2-1; the D gene is possibly TRBD2 (7 bases). The CDR3 covers 17 residues. Germline assignment: CDR1 SGHDN and CDR2 FVKESK. V gave up 2 bases and J gave up 4 bases, with 18 bases separating them. CDR3 DNA sequence: TGTGCCAGCAGCCAACTACAAGGGGGGGGCATATACAATGAGCAGTTCTTC. Translated, it gives CASSQLQGGGIYNEQFF.

In this sample, this clone turned up a few times. CDR3 protein: CASSFTGTEAFF. Here the CDR3 DNA reads TGTGCCAGCAGCTTTACAGGGACTGAAGCTTTCTTT. V and J are TRBV7-2 and TRBJ1-1; D might be TRBD1 (6 bases). Germline CDR1 SGHTA, CDR2 FQGNSA. This CDR3 has 12 residues. Trimming stripped 3 bases from V and 5 bases from J, with 7 bases between.